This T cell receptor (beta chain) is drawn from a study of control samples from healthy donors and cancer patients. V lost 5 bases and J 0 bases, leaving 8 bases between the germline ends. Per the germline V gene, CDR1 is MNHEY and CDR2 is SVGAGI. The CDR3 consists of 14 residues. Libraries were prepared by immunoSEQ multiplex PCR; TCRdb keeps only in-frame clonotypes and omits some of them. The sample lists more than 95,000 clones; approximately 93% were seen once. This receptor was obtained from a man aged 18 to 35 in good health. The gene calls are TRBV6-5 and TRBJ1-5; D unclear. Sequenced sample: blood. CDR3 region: CASSPLYSNQPQHF. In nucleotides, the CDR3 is TGTGCCAGCAGTCCACTGTATAGCAATCAGCCCCAGCATTTT.